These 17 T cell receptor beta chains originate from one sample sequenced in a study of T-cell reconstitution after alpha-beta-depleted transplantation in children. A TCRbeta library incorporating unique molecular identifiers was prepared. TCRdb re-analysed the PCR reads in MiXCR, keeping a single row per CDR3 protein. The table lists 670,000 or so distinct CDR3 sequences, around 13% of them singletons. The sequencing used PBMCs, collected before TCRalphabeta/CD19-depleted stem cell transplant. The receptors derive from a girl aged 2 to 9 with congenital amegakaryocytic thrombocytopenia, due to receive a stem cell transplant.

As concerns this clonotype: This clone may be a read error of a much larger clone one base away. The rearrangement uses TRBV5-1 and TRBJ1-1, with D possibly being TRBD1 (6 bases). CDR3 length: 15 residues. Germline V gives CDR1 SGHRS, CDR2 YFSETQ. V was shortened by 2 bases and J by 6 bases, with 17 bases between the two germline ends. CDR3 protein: CASSFTGHRFAEAFF. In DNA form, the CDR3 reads TGCGCCAGCAGCTTTACAGGGCATAGGTTTGCTGAAGCTTTCTTT.

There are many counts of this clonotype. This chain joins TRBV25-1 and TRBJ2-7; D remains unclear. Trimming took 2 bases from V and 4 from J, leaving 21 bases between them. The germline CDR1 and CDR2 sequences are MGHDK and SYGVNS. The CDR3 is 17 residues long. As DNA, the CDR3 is TGTGCCAGCAGTGAAAGTATCTCGAATCCTGCGATATACGAGCAGTACTTC. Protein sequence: CASSESISNPAIYEQYF.

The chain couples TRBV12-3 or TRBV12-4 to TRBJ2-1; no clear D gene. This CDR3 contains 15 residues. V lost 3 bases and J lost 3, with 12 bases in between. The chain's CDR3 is CASSFGGSFYNEQFF. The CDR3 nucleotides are TGTGCCAGCAGTTTTGGCGGATCCTTCTACAATGAGCAGTTCTTC.

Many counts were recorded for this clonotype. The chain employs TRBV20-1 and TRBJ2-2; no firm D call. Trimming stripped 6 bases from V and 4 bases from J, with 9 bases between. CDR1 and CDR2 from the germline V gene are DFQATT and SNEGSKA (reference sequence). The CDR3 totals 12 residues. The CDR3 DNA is TGCAGTGCCCATCAATCCACCGGGGAGCTGTTTTTT. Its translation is CSAHQSTGELFF.

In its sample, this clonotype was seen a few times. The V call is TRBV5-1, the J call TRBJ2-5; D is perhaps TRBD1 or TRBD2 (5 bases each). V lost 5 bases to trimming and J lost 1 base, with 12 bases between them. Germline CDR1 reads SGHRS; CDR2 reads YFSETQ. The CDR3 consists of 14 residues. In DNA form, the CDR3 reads TGCGCCAGCAGTATGTGGGGACGCCAAGAGACCCAGTACTTC. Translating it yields CASSMWGRQETQYF.

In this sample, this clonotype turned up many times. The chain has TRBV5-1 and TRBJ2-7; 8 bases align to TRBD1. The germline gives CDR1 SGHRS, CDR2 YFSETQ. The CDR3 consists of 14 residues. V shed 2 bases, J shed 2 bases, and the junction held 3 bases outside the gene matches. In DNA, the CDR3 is TGCGCCAGCAGCTTTCTGGACAGGGCCTACGAGCAGTACTTC. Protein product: CASSFLDRAYEQYF.

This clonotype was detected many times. The CDR3 DNA is TGTGCCAGCAGTTTAGCTGAGGGAACCCCCTACGAGCAGTACTTC. It translates to CASSLAEGTPYEQYF. V usage is TRBV12-3 or TRBV12-4 and J usage is TRBJ2-7; a possible D gene is TRBD2 (5 bases). The CDR3 spans 15 residues. Trimming left V 0 bases short and J 2 bases short, with 11 bases between.

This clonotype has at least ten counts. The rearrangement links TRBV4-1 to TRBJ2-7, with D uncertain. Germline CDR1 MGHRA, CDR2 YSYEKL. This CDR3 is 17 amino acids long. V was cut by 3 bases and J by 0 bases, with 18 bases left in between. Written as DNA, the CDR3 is TGCGCCAGCAGCCAGCATGGGGAAAGGATCAGCTCCTACGAGCAGTACTTC. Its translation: CASSQHGERISSYEQYF.

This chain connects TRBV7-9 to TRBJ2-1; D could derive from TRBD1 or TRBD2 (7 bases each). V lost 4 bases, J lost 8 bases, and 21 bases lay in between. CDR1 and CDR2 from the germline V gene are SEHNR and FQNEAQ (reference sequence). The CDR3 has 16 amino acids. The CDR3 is CASSSGGGLGSHEQFF. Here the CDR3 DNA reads TGTGCCAGCAGCTCAGGGGGGGGGCTAGGGAGTCATGAGCAGTTCTTC. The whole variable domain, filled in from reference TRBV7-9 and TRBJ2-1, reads DTGVSQNPRHKITKRGQNVTFRCDPISEHNRLYWYRQTLGQGPEFLTYFQNEAQLEKSRLLSDRFSAERPKGSFSTLEIQRTEQGDSAMYLCASSSGGGLGSHEQFFGPGTRLTVL.

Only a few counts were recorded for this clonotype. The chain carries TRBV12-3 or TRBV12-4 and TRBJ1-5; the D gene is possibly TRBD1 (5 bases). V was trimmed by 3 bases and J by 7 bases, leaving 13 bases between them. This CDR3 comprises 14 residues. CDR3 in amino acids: CASSLLAGQQPQHF. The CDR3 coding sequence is TGTGCCAGCAGTTTGTTAGCAGGGCAACAGCCCCAGCATTTT.

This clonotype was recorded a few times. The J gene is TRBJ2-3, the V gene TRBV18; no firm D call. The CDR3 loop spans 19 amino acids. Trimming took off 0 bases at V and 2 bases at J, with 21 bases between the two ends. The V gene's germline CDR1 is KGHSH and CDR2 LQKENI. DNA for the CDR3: TGTGCCAGCTCACCACCATTAAGCTGGAGCCCACGCTACACAGATACGCAGTATTTT. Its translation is CASSPPLSWSPRYTDTQYF.

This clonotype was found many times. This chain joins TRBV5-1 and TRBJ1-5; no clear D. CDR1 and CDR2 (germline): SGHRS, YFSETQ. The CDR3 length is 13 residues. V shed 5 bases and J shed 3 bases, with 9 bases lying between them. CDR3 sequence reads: CASSRGPNQPQHF. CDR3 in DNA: TGCGCCAGCAGTAGAGGCCCCAATCAGCCCCAGCATTTT.

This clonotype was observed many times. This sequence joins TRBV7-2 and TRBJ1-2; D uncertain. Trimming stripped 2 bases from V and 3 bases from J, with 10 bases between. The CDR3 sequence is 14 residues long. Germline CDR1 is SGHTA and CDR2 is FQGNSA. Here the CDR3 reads CASSLLFRYYGYTF. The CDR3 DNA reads TGTGCCAGCAGCTTATTGTTCCGATACTATGGCTACACCTTC. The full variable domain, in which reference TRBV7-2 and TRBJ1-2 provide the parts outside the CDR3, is GAGVSQSPSNKVTEKGKDVELRCDPISGHTALYWYRQSLGQGLEFLIYFQGNSAPDKSGLPSDRFSAERTGGSVSTLTIQRTQQEDSAVYLCASSLLFRYYGYTFGSGTRLTVV.

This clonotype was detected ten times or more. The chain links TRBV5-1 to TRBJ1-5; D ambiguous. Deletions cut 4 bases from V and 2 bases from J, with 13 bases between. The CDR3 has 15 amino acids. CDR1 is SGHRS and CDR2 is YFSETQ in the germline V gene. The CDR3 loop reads CASSRTGSGNQPQHF. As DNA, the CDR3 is TGCGCCAGCAGCAGAACGGGGTCGGGCAATCAGCCCCAGCATTTT.

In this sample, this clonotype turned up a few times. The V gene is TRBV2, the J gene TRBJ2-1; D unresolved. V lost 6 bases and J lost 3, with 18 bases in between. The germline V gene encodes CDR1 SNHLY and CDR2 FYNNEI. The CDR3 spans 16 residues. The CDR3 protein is CASSSDATQSYNEQFF. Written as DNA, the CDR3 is TGTGCCAGCAGCTCCGACGCGACGCAAAGCTACAATGAGCAGTTCTTC.

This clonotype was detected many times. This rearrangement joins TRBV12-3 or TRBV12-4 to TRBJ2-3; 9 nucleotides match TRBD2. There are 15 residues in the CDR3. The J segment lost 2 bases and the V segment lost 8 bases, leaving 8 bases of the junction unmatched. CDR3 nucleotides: TGTGCCAGCTCGGGACTAGCTGGGACCACAGATACGCAGTATTTT. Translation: CASSGLAGTTDTQYF.

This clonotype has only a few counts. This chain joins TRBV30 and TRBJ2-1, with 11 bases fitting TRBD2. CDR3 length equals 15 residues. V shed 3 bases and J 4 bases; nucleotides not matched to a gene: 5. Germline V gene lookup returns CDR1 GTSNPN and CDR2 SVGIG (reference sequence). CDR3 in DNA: TGTGCCTGGAGCTCCGGGACTAGCGGTTACAATGAGCAGTTCTTC. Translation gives CAWSSGTSGYNEQFF. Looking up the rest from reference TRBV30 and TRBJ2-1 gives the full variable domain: SQTIHQWPATLVQPVGSPLSLECTVEGTSNPNLYWYRQAAGRGLQLLFYSVGIGQISSEVPQNLSASRPQDRQFILSSKKLLLSDSGFYLCAWSSGTSGYNEQFFGPGTRLTVL.